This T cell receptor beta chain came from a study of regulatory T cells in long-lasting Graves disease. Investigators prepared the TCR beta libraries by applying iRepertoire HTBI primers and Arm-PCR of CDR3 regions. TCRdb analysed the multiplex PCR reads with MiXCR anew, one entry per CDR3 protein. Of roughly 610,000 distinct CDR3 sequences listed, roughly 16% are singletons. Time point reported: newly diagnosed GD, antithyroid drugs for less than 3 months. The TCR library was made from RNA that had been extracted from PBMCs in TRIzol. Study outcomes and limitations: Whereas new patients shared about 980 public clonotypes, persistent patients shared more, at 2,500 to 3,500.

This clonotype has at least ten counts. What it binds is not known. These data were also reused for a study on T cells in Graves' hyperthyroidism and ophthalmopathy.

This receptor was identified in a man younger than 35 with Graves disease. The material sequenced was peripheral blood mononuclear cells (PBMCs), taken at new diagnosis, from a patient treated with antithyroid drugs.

The CDR3 protein is CAWSVLAGQQYF. The CDR3 coding sequence is TGTGCCTGGAGTGTACTAGCGGGACAGCAGTACTTC. The chain uses TRBV30 and TRBJ2-7, with 10 bases aligning to TRBD2. V shed 0 bases and J 8 bases; nucleotides not matched to a gene: 1. CDR3 length equals 12 residues. CDR1 GTSNPN and CDR2 SVGIG come from the germline V gene (reference sequence).